What follows are 8 T cell receptor beta chains derived from one specimen sequenced in a study of blood T cell repertoires in COVID-19. TCRdb keeps only in-frame clones here, not all; method: immunoSEQ multiplex PCR. The data hold just under 40,000 clones, with 94% observed a single time. The sequenced material came from peripheral blood. These TCRs come from a human donor with active COVID-19. The donor label of this sample is uncertain.

This chain connects TRBV4-2 to TRBJ1-2; no firm D call. The CDR3 is made up of 15 amino acids. Germline CDR1 is LGHNA and CDR2 is YNFKEQ. V was shortened by 0 bases and J by 0 bases, with 8 bases between the two germline ends. CDR3 coding DNA: TGTGCCAGCAGCCAAGATACGAGAACTAACTATGGCTACACCTTC. Its translation is CASSQDTRTNYGYTF.

V is TRBV10-2 and J is TRBJ1-5; D gene unclear. V was shortened by 2 bases and J by 5 bases, with 10 bases between the two germline ends. CDR1 is WSHSY and CDR2 is SAAADI in the germline V gene. The CDR3 has 14 residues. The DNA for the CDR3 is TGCGCCAGCAGTGAGACGATCGGGGATCAGCCCCAGCATTTT. This sequence encodes CASSETIGDQPQHF.

This sequence joins TRBV6-5 and TRBJ2-7; 9 nucleotides agree with TRBD1. Trimming cost V 7 bases and J 1 base; bases outside gene matches: 8. CDR1 is MNHEY and CDR2 is SVGAGI in the germline V gene. The CDR3 runs 15 residues. The CDR3 coding sequence is TGTGCCAGCAAAAGAGCCGGGACAGGGTCCTACGAGCAGTACTTC. Its protein is CASKRAGTGSYEQYF.

This rearrangement joins TRBV18 to TRBJ2-5; perhaps TRBD2 as D (5 bases). This CDR3 region has 18 residues. V was shortened by 1 base and J by 2 bases, with 20 bases between the two germline ends. Germline CDR1 reads KGHSH; CDR2 reads LQKENI. This CDR3 reads CASSPRASASRLQETQYF. CDR3 coding DNA: TGTGCCAGCTCACCACGCGCTTCGGCTAGCAGACTACAAGAGACCCAGTACTTC.

V usage is TRBV5-8 and J usage is TRBJ2-1, with 8 positions matching TRBD1. CDR3 length: 17 amino acids. CDR1 SGHTS and CDR2 YDEGEE come from the germline V gene. After removal of 4 bases from V and 0 bases from J, the junction contained 9 bases not matched to a gene. CDR3 region: CASSLRTGLSSYNEQFF. The CDR3 bases are TGTGCCAGCAGCCTAAGGACAGGGTTAAGCTCCTACAATGAGCAGTTCTTC.

The rearrangement uses TRBV14 and TRBJ2-1, with 10 nucleotides matching TRBD2. With 2 bases clipped from V and 6 bases from J, the junction kept 1 base outside the gene matches. Looked up from germline, CDR1 is SGHDN and CDR2 is FVKESK. The CDR3 spans 14 residues. CDR3 amino acids: CASSQLAGVNEQFF. The CDR3 DNA is TGTGCCAGCAGCCAACTAGCGGGAGTCAATGAGCAGTTCTTC.

This rearrangement joins TRBV6-1 to TRBJ2-3, with D maybe TRBD2 (7 bases). The V end lost 2 bases, the J end lost 2 bases, and 14 bases lay between the germline ends. Germline assignment: CDR1 MNHNS and CDR2 SASEGT. This CDR3 is built from 16 residues. The CDR3 DNA follows: TGTGCCAGCAGTGAACGGCGGGGGCCTGTCACAGATACGCAGTATTTT. Amino acids: CASSERRGPVTDTQYF.

The chain uses TRBV5-4 and TRBJ2-7; 8 nucleotides match TRBD1. The CDR3 has 15 amino acids. Per germline, CDR1 SGHNT and CDR2 YYREEE (reference sequence). V lost 2 bases and J lost 0; bases outside the gene matches: 4. The DNA for the CDR3 is TGTGCCAGCAGCTTATCGGGACAGGTCTCCTACGAGCAGTACTTC. The encoded protein is CASSLSGQVSYEQYF. The whole variable domain, filled in from reference TRBV5-4 and TRBJ2-7, reads ETGVTQSPTHLIKTRGQQVTLRCSSQSGHNTVSWYQQALGQGPQFIFQYYREEENGRGNFPPRFSGLQFPNYSSELNVNALELDDSALYLCASSLSGQVSYEQYFGPGTRLTVT.